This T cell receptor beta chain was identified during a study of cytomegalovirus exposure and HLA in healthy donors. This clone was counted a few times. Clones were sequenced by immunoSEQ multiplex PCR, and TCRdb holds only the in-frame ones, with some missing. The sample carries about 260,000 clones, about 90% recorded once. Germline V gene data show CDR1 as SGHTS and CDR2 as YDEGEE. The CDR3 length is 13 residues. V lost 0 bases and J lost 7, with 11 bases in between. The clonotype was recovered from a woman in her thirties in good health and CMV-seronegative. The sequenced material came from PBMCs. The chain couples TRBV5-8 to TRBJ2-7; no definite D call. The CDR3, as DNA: TGTGCCAGCAGCTTGGCAAGGATGGGAGAGCAGTACTTC. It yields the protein CASSLARMGEQYF.